This entry is about one T cell receptor beta chain. What it recognizes is unknown. TCRdb independently ran MiXCR on the 5' RACE reads; one entry per CDR3 protein. The sample lists roughly 350,000 distinct CDR3 sequences; 28% were seen once. Germline loops: CDR1 GTSNPN, CDR2 SVGIG (reference sequence). The CDR3 loop spans 14 amino acids. V was pared by 4 bases and J by 0 bases, with 11 bases between. The data derive from a study of T-cell memory formation after mild COVID-19. Study-wide points: Some SARS-CoV-2-responding clones were already detected in memory before infection. Those CD4+ clones that contracted were mainly in CM and EM (CD8+ ones in EMRA).

The rearrangement joins TRBV30 to TRBJ2-3, with D tentatively TRBD2 (6 bases). The receptor was derived from an adult woman who had mild COVID-19 (a few samples of this study predate the infection). Cell type and time point are not known. Sequencing used PBMCs or a T cell subset sorted from them (not recorded which). DNA for the CDR3: TGTGCCTGGACGGGAGCGCAAAGCACAGATACGCAGTATTTT. This encodes CAWTGAQSTDTQYF.